This paragraph reports one T cell receptor beta chain. Its antigen remains unidentified. Per-base qualities were not stored, and no clone one base away is much larger. Each collaborating institution followed its own protocols to collect whole blood in K2EDTA tubes. For TCRbeta analysis, collaborators shipped samples as frozen whole blood, isolated PBMCs, or DNA extracted from either of those sample types. TCRbeta CDR3 regions were amplified from genomic DNA by means of the immunoSEQ Assay, a bias-controlled multiplex PCR. The study's processing was this. The number of nucleated cells in each sample was estimated from the amplification of reference gene primers within the assay. To quantify the absolute abundance of each unique TCRbeta CDR3 rearrangement, sequence reads were collapsed and filtered. For each sample, productive Simpson clonality was calculated as the square root of Simpson's diversity index over productive rearrangements. TCRdb carries this immuneACCESS record with in-frame sequences only. Its versions omit some clonotypes, under half of them owing to an unresolved V gene in the studies checked, with the rest unexplained. That table gives V, J and clone size, and the DNA gave D and trimming. The sample yields about 440,000 clones; more than 85% were counted once. The ten most abundant clones make up roughly 4.3% of the sample.

The CDR3, from cysteine to phenylalanine, totals 11 residues. The read is trimmed to its CDR3 DNA, 33 bases read in frame from base 1. CDR1 and CDR2 (MDHEN, SYDVKM) derive from the germline V gene. The junction shows trimming of 8 bases on V and 6 bases on J, plus 10 bases between the germline ends. These data are taken from a study of blood T cell repertoires in COVID-19 (dated by TCRdb to between 2020 and 2021). Broadly, across the study: Samples from collaborators originated in the United States, Italy and Spain and spanned both the acute and convalescent phases of COVID-19. Samples were obtained from the ongoing ImmuneRACE study (first 160 participants) and from 1,254 subjects provided by 6 global collaborators. Nearly every sample came with metadata listing a de-identified subject ID, COVID-19 status, age in years and sex. Subjects who had been exposed to COVID-19, were actively infected with it, or had recovered from it provided the deeply sampled blood TCRbeta repertoires that made up the dataset. Where available, HLA class I and class II types were taken from metadata supplied by the sample provider and were not determined by assay-based typing. The material from the prospective study consisted of cDNA or gDNA derived from T cells, B-cell-depleted T cells, or PBMCs. The repertoires were released in a freely available public database meant as a resource for research on the immune response to SARS-CoV-2.

Study-wide findings and limitations: Clinical and demographic metadata were provided uncurated, with the amount varying by source and participant.

The sequence was obtained from a woman aged 25 to 45 with acute or convalescent COVID-19. This receptor chain uses TRBV28 and TRBJ1-2; no confident D gene assignment can be made. Sequenced: peripheral blood. This receptor carries the CDR3 CASQERDGYTF. The DNA sequence is as follows: TGTGCCAGCCAGGAGAGGGATGGCTACACCTTC.